What follows are 22 T cell receptor beta chains derived from one specimen sequenced in a study of blood T cell repertoires in COVID-19. Some clones are missing from TCRdb's copy, which holds only in-frame ones; the method was immunoSEQ multiplex PCR. The data hold 61,000 or so clones, with more than 70% observed a single time. Sequencing input: peripheral blood. These receptors all come from a woman aged 50 to 60 with active or convalescent COVID-19.

V and J are TRBV9 and TRBJ2-3; D is unclear. The ends were cut back, 0 bases at V and 5 bases at J, with 13 bases in the middle. The CDR3 is made up of 15 amino acids. Germline CDR1 SGDLS, CDR2 YYNGEE. The CDR3, as DNA: TGTGCCAGCAGCGTAGGGCAGAGCGATGGAGATACGCAGTATTTT. Its translation is CASSVGQSDGDTQYF.

This clone was found once. This sequence joins TRBV14 and TRBJ2-2; a possible D gene is TRBD2 (5 bases). Trimming took 3 bases from V and 7 from J, leaving 15 bases between them. Per germline, CDR1 SGHDN and CDR2 FVKESK. This CDR3 region has 15 residues. The DNA of the CDR3 is TGTGCCAGCAGCCAGAACAGAGGGTTTGTCGGGGAGCTGTTTTTT. This gives the protein CASSQNRGFVGELFF.

CDR3 DNA sequence: TGTGCCAGCAGCGTTGGAGGGTCGGTAGAGACCCAGTACTTC. Protein: CASSVGGSVETQYF. The chain couples TRBV9 to TRBJ2-5; weak D call: TRBD2 (6 bases). Per the germline V gene, CDR1 is SGDLS and CDR2 is YYNGEE. Trimming pared 2 bases from V and 4 bases from J, leaving 12 bases between. The CDR3 extends over 14 amino acids.

In this sample, this clone turned up once. V is TRBV3-1 (or the pseudogene TRBV3-2) and J is TRBJ1-1; D is ambiguous. The V gene's germline CDR1 is LGHDT and CDR2 YNNKEL (reference sequence). The CDR3 is 14 residues long. Trimming left V 6 bases short and J 0 bases short, with 11 bases between. In nucleotides, the CDR3 is TGTGCCAGCAGTTGGGCAGCAATGAACACTGAAGCTTTCTTT. Translation: CASSWAAMNTEAFF.

The chain links TRBV5-1 to TRBJ2-7, with TRBD1 identical over 9 bases. This CDR3 spans 15 amino acids. V shed 0 bases and J 1 base; nucleotides not matched to a gene: 2. From germline, CDR1 is SGHRS and CDR2 YFSETQ. CDR3 DNA sequence: TGCGCCAGCAGCTTGGGAGGGACAGGGTCCTACGAGCAGTACTTC. Protein product: CASSLGGTGSYEQYF.

This chain links TRBV19 with TRBJ1-1; 12 nucleotides align to TRBD1. Germline trimming cut 5 bases from V and 4 bases from J; bases unmatched to any gene: 8. This CDR3 comprises 16 residues. Germline-derived CDR1 and CDR2 are LNHDA and SQIVND (reference sequence). CDR3: CASSRPGTGGLTEAFF. In DNA, the CDR3 is TGTGCCAGTAGTCGGCCCGGGACAGGGGGCCTCACTGAAGCTTTCTTT. Full variable domain (rest looked up from reference TRBV19 and TRBJ1-1): DGGITQSPKYLFRKEGQNVTLSCEQNLNHDAMYWYRQDPGQGLRLIYYSQIVNDFQKGDIAEGYSVSREKKESFPLTVTSAQKNPTAFYLCASSRPGTGGLTEAFFGQGTRLTVV.

This clone showed up just once. The CDR3 region is CASLTGTLTNYGYTF. The CDR3 bases are TGTGCCAGTCTTACCGGGACACTCACTAACTATGGCTACACCTTC. The rearrangement joins TRBV19 to TRBJ1-2; tentatively, D is TRBD1 (6 bases). With 8 bases removed from V and 0 bases from J, the gap between germline ends came to 16 bases. From germline, CDR1 is LNHDA and CDR2 SQIVND (reference sequence). The CDR3 totals 15 residues.

CDR3 nucleotides: TGTGCCAGCAGCTTGGCTGCAGCCTACGAGCAGTACTTC. It specifies CASSLAAAYEQYF. V usage is TRBV5-4 and J usage is TRBJ2-7; no clear D gene. The CDR3 length is 13 residues. CDR1 and CDR2 from the germline V gene are SGHNT and YYREEE (reference sequence). V lost 0 bases to trimming and J lost 2 bases, with 6 bases between them.

The chain links TRBV5-6 to TRBJ2-1; TRBD2 agrees at 10 bases. CDR3 size: 16 residues. V gave up 0 bases and J gave up 7 bases; unmatched junction bases: 7. Germline CDR1 is SGHDT and CDR2 is YYEEEE. In nucleotides, the CDR3 is TGTGCCAGCAGCTTGGCCCTAGCGGGAGTCGGAAATGAGCAGTTCTTC. Translating gives CASSLALAGVGNEQFF.

The chain combines TRBV13 with TRBJ1-2; D is uncertain. This CDR3 region has 14 residues. The ends were cut back, 0 bases at V and 4 bases at J, with 9 bases in the middle. The germline V gene encodes CDR1 PRHDT and CDR2 FYEKMQ (reference sequence). Here the CDR3 DNA reads TGTGCCAGCAGCTTAGGCACGGGTGCCTATGGCTACACCTTC. Its translation: CASSLGTGAYGYTF. Full variable domain (missing parts from reference TRBV13 and TRBJ1-2): AAGVIQSPRHLIKEKRETATLKCYPIPRHDTVYWYQQGPGQDPQFLISFYEKMQSDKGSIPDRFSAQQFSDYHSELNMSSLELGDSALYFCASSLGTGAYGYTFGSGTRLTVV.

The rearrangement links TRBV9 to TRBJ2-1; TRBD2 matches 10 bases. J was trimmed by 6 bases and V by 0 bases; bases with no gene match: 3. CDR1 is SGDLS and CDR2 is YYNGEE in the germline V gene. This CDR3 contains 15 residues. CDR3 loop: CASSVGAGGPNEQFF. DNA of the CDR3: TGTGCCAGCAGCGTAGGAGCGGGAGGGCCCAATGAGCAGTTCTTC.

V gene TRBV5-1 combines with J gene TRBJ2-7; D ambiguous. Between the trimmed V and J ends, which lost 4 bases and 2 bases, there was a span of 13 bases. Germline V CDR1 and CDR2: SGHRS, YFSETQ. The CDR3 is 14 residues long. The CDR3 DNA reads as TGCGCCAGCAGCCGAGACGGGTGGGCCTACGAGCAGTACTTC. This translates into CASSRDGWAYEQYF.

This chain joins TRBV6-5 and TRBJ2-1; 12 positions match TRBD2. CDR3 length: 16 amino acids. The V and J ends lost 1 base and 7 bases, in that order; junction bases with no gene match: 5. Germline assignment: CDR1 MNHEY and CDR2 SVGAGI. The CDR3 sequence: CASSYWGTSGRNEQFF. The CDR3 DNA is TGTGCCAGCAGTTACTGGGGGACTAGCGGGCGAAATGAGCAGTTCTTC.

The chain joins TRBV18 to TRBJ2-7, with unresolved D. V shed 3 bases and J shed 2 bases, with 5 bases lying between them. The CDR3 consists of 12 residues. In germline, CDR1 is KGHSH, CDR2 LQKENI. The CDR3 spells CASSPSAYEQYF. The CDR3 DNA follows: TGTGCCAGCTCACCGTCAGCCTACGAGCAGTACTTC.

This clone was picked up one time. V usage is TRBV9 and J usage is TRBJ1-2; 8 positions match TRBD1. V gave up 5 bases and J gave up 5 bases; unmatched junction bases: 11. Germline V gene lookup returns CDR1 SGDLS and CDR2 YYNGEE. This CDR3 spans 15 amino acids. The CDR3 DNA reads TGTGCCAGCAGAACAACCGGGACAGGAAAGTATGGCTACACCTTC. This encodes CASRTTGTGKYGYTF.

This clone is a singleton in its sample. This chain joins TRBV5-6 and TRBJ2-2; no clear D gene. This CDR3 comprises 16 residues. Germline assignment: CDR1 SGHDT and CDR2 YYEEEE. Between the trimmed V and J ends, which lost 0 bases and 0 bases, there was a span of 9 bases. CDR3 protein: CASSLGSVANTGELFF. The CDR3 DNA follows: TGTGCCAGCAGCTTGGGCAGCGTCGCGAACACCGGGGAGCTGTTTTTT.

The chain couples TRBV9 to TRBJ2-1; 7 bases map to TRBD2. The CDR3 length is 15 residues. The germline V gene has CDR1 SGDLS and CDR2 YYNGEE. Trimming removed 2 bases from V and 0 bases from J; junction bases left unmatched: 2. CDR3 coding DNA: TGTGCCAGCAGCGTGAGCGGGACCTCCTACAATGAGCAGTTCTTC. This encodes CASSVSGTSYNEQFF.

The gene calls are TRBV5-1 and TRBJ1-4; a possible D gene is TRBD1 (5 bases). The CDR3 has 16 residues. V was cut by 0 bases and J by 2 bases, with 11 bases left in between. Germline lookup yields CDR1 SGHRS and CDR2 YFSETQ. The CDR3 DNA reads as TGCGCCAGCAGCTTGGCGCTGGGGCTCACTAATGAAAAACTGTTTTTT. Protein sequence: CASSLALGLTNEKLFF.

The rearrangement links TRBV6-6 to TRBJ2-7, with D tentatively TRBD2 (6 bases). CDR3 size: 13 residues. Between the trimmed V and J ends, which lost 2 bases and 3 bases, there was a span of 8 bases. The germline CDR1 and CDR2 sequences are MNHNY and SVGAGI (reference sequence). CDR3 loop: CASSYPGSYEQYF. The CDR3 coding sequence is TGTGCCAGCAGTTACCCCGGGAGCTACGAGCAGTACTTC.

The chain links TRBV18 to TRBJ2-2; possibly TRBD1 for D (5 bases). The CDR3 runs to 15 residues. Trimming removed 4 bases from V and 6 bases from J, with 15 bases in between. Germline assignment: CDR1 KGHSH and CDR2 LQKENI. CDR3 residues: CASSRTRVVAGELFF. CDR3 sequence (DNA): TGTGCCAGCTCACGGACCAGGGTAGTGGCCGGGGAGCTGTTTTTT.

CDR3 sequence (DNA): TGTGCCAGCAGCCTGCCCAAGGACAGAGACAATGAGCAGTTCTTC. Its protein is CASSLPKDRDNEQFF. This chain links TRBV7-3 with TRBJ2-1, with D perhaps matching TRBD1 (6 bases). V was clipped by 5 bases and J by 5 bases, with 16 bases between them. Germline V gives CDR1 SGHTA, CDR2 FQGTGA. The CDR3 covers 15 residues. The variable domain in full, with the rest retrieved from reference TRBV7-3 and TRBJ2-1, is GAGVSQTPSNKVTEKGKYVELRCDPISGHTALYWYRQSLGQGPEFLIYFQGTGAADDSGLPNDRFFAVRPEGSVSTLKIQRTERGDSAVYLCASSLPKDRDNEQFFGPGTRLTVL.

The chain employs TRBV6-6 and TRBJ1-3, with D hard to call. V was clipped by 2 bases and J by 0 bases, with 8 bases between them. The CDR3 covers 15 residues. Germline CDR1 MNHNY, CDR2 SVGAGI (reference sequence). CDR3: CASSYLLSSGNTIYF. In DNA, the CDR3 is TGTGCCAGCAGTTACCTTTTGAGCTCTGGAAACACCATATATTTT.